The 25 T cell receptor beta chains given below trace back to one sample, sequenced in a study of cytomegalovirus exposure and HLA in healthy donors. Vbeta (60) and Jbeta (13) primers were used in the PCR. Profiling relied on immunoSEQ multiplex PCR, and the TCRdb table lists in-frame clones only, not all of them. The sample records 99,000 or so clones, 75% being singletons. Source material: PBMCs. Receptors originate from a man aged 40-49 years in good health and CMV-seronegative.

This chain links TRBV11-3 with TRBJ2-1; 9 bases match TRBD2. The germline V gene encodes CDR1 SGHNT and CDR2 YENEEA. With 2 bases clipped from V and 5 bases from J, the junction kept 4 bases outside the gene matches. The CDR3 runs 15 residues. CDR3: CASSLMGLANNEQFF. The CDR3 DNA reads TGTGCCAGCAGCTTAATGGGACTAGCTAACAATGAGCAGTTCTTC.

The CDR3, as DNA: TGTGCCAGCAGCCGAACCGGGACAGTTCAAGAGACCCAGTACTTC. It is translated as CASSRTGTVQETQYF. The rearrangement joins TRBV7-6 to TRBJ2-5; 7 nucleotides match TRBD1. The CDR3 length is 15 residues. The V and J ends lost 5 bases and 2 bases, in that order; junction bases with no gene match: 8. Per germline, CDR1 SGHVS and CDR2 FNYEAQ.

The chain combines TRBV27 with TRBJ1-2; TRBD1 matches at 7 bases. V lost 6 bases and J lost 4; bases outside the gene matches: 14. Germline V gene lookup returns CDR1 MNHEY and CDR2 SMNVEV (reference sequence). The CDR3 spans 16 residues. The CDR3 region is CASRLLGQPDGYGYTF. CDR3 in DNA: TGTGCCAGCAGACTACTGGGACAGCCGGATGGCTATGGCTACACCTTC.

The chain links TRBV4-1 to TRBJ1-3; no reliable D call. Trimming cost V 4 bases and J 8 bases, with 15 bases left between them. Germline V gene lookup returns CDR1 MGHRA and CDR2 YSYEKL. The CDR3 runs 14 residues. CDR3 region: CASSPGRVEDTIYF. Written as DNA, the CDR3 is TGCGCCAGCAGCCCCGGTAGGGTGGAGGACACCATATATTTT.

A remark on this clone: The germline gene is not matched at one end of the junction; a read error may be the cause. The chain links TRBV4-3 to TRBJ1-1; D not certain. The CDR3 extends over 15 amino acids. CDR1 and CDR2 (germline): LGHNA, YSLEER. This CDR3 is CASSQDPEGRSWIGF. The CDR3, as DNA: TGCGCCAGCAGCCAAGACCCAGAGGGTCGGTCGTGGATAGGCTTT.

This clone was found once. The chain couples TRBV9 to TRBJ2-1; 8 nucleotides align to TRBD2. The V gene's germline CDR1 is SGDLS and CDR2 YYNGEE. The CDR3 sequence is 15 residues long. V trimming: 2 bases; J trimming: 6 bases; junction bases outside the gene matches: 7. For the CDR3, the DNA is TGTGCCAGCAGCGTTTCACACGGGGGGGGCAATGAGCAGTTCTTC. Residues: CASSVSHGGGNEQFF.

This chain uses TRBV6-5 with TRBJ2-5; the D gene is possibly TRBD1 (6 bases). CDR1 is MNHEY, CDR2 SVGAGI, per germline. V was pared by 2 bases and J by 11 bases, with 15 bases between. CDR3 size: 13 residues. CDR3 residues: CASSYGDTQEQYF. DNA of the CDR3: TGTGCCAGCAGTTACGGGGACACCCAGGAGCAGTACTTC.

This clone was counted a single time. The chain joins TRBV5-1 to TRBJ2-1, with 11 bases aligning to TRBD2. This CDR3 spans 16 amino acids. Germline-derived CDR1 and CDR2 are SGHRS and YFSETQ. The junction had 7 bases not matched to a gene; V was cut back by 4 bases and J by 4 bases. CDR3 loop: CASSVELAGGYNEQFF. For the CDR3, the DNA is TGCGCCAGCAGCGTGGAGCTAGCGGGGGGATACAATGAGCAGTTCTTC.

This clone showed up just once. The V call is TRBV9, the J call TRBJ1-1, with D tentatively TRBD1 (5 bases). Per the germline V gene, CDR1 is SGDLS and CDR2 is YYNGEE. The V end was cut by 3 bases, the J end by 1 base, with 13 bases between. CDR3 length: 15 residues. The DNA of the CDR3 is TGTGCCAGCAGCGAGGAGGGACGTTCGAACACTGAAGCTTTCTTT. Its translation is CASSEEGRSNTEAFF.

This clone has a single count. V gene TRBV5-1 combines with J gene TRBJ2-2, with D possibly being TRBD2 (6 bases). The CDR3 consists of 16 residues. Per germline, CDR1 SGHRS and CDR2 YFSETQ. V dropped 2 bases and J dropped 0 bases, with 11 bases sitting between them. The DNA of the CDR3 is TGCGCCAGCAGCTTAGTGACGGGGGCGAACACCGGGGAGCTGTTTTTT. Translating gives CASSLVTGANTGELFF.

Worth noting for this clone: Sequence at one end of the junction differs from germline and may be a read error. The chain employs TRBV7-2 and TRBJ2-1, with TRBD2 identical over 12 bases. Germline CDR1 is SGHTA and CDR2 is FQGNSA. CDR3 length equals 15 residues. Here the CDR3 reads CASRLGLAGYNEQFF. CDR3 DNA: TGTGCCAGCAGATTAGGACTAGCGGGGTACAATGAGCAGTTCTTC.

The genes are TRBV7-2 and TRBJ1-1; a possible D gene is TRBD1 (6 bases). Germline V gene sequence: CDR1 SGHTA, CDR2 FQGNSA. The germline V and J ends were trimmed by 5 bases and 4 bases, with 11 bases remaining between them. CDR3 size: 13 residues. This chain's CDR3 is CASSPLGGTEAFF. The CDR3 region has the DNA TGTGCCAGCAGCCCGCTAGGGGGCACTGAAGCTTTCTTT.

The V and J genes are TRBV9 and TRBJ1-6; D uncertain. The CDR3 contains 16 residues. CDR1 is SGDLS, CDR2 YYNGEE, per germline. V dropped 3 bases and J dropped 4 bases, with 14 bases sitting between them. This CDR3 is CASSAGGLRYNSPLHF. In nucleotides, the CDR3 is TGTGCCAGCAGCGCGGGAGGACTTCGGTATAATTCACCCCTCCACTTT. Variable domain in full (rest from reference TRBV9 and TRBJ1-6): DSGVTQTPKHLITATGQRVTLRCSPRSGDLSVYWYQQSLDQGLQFLIQYYNGEERAKGNILERFSAQQFPDLHSELNLSSLELGDSALYFCASSAGGLRYNSPLHFGNGTRLTVT.

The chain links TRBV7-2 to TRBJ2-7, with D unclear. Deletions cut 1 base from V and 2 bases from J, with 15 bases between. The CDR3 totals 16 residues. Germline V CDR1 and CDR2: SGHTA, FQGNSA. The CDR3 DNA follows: TGTGCCAGCAGCTTAGGTCTGGGCAGGAACCCCTACGAGCAGTACTTC. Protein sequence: CASSLGLGRNPYEQYF.

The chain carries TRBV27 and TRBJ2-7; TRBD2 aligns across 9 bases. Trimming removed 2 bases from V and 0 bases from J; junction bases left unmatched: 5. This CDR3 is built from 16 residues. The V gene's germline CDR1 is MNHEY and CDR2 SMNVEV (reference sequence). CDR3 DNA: TGTGCCAGCAGTTTAACTAGCGGGTTGAGCTCCTACGAGCAGTACTTC. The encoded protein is CASSLTSGLSSYEQYF.

CDR3 protein: CASSLLTSNQYF. The CDR3 nucleotides are TGTGCCAGCAGCCTACTCACGAGTAACCAGTACTTC. This chain joins TRBV7-9 and TRBJ2-7; the D is unclear. This CDR3 region has 12 residues. The germline V gene has CDR1 SEHNR and CDR2 FQNEAQ (reference sequence). The germline V and J ends were trimmed by 5 bases and 10 bases, with 15 bases remaining between them.

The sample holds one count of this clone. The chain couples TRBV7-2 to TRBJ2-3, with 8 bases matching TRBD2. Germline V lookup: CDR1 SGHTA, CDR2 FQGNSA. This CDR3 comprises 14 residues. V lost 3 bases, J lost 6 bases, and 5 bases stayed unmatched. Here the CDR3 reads CASSFLGGVDTQYF. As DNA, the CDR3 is TGTGCCAGCAGCTTCCTCGGGGGGGTGGATACGCAGTATTTT.

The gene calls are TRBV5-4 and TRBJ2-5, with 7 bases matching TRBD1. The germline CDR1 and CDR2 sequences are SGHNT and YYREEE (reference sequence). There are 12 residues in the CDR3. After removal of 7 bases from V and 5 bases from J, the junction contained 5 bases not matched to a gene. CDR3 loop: CASRGGSETQYF. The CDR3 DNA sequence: TGTGCCAGCCGAGGGGGCTCGGAGACCCAGTACTTC. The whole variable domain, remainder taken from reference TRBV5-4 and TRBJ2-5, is ETGVTQSPTHLIKTRGQQVTLRCSSQSGHNTVSWYQQALGQGPQFIFQYYREEENGRGNFPPRFSGLQFPNYSSELNVNALELDDSALYLCASRGGSETQYFGPGTRLLVL.

CDR3: CASSYTGTSGRAAKQYF. The CDR3, as DNA: TGTGCCAGCAGCTACACCGGGACTAGCGGGAGGGCGGCGAAGCAGTACTTC. The chain links TRBV7-2 to TRBJ2-7; 16 nucleotides align to TRBD2. CDR3 length: 17 residues. Germline CDR1 and CDR2: SGHTA and FQGNSA. J lost 8 bases, V lost 4 bases, and 11 bases had no gene match.

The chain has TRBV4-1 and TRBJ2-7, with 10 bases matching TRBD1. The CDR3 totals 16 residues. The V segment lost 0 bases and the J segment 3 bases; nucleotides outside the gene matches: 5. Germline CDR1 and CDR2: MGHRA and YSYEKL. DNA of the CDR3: TGCGCCAGCAGCCAAGATATGTGGACAGGGGGCTACGAGCAGTACTTC. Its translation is CASSQDMWTGGYEQYF.

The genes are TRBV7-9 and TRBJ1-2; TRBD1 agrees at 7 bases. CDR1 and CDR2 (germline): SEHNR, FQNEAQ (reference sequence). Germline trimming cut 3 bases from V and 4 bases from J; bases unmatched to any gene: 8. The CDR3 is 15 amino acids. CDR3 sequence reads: CASSLATGAGYGYTF. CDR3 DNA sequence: TGTGCCAGCAGCTTGGCAACAGGGGCGGGCTATGGCTACACCTTC. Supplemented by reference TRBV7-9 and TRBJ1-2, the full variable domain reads DTGVSQNPRHKITKRGQNVTFRCDPISEHNRLYWYRQTLGQGPEFLTYFQNEAQLEKSRLLSDRFSAERPKGSFSTLEIQRTEQGDSAMYLCASSLATGAGYGYTFGSGTRLTVV.

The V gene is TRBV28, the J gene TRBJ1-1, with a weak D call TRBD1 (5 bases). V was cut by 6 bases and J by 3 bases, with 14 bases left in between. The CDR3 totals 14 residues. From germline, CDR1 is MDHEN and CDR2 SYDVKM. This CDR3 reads CASRLGVGDTEAFF. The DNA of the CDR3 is TGTGCCAGCAGGCTAGGGGTTGGGGACACTGAAGCTTTCTTT.

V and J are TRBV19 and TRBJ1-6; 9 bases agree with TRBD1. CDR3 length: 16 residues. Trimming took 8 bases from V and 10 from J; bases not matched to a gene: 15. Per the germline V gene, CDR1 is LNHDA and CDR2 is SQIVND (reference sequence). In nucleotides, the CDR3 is TGTGCCAGTTTACGAAACGCCGGGACAGGGCTATCACCCCTCCACTTT. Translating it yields CASLRNAGTGLSPLHF.

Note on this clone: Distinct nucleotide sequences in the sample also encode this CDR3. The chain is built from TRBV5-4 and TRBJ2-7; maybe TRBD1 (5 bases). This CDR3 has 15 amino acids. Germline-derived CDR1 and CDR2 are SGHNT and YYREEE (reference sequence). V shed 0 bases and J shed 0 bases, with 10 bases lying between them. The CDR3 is CASSLDLGLSYEQYF. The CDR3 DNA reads TGTGCCAGCAGCTTGGATCTGGGGCTCTCCTACGAGCAGTACTTC.

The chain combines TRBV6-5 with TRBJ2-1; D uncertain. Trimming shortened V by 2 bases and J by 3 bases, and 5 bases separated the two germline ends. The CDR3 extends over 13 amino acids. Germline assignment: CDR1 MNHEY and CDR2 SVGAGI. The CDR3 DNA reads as TGTGCCAGCAGTTACAGCCTCTACAATGAGCAGTTCTTC. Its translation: CASSYSLYNEQFF.